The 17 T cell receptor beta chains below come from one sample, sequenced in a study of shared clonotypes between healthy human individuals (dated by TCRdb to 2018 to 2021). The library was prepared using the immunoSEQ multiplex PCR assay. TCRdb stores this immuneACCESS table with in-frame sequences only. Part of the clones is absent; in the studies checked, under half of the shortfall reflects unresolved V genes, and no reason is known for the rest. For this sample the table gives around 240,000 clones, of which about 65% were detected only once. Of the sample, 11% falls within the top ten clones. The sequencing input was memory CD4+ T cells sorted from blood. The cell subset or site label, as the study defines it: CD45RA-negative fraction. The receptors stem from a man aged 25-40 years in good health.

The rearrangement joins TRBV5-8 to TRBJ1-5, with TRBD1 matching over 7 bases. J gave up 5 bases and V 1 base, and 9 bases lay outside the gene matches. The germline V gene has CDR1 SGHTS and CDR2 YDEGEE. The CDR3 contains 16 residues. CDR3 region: CASSLIHEGGDQPQHF. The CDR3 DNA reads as TGTGCCAGCAGCTTGATCCACGAAGGGGGCGATCAGCCCCAGCATTTT.

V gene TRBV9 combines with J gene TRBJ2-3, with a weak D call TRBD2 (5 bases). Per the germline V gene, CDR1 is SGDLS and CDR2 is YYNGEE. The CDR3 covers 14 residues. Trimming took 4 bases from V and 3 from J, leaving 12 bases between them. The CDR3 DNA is TGTGCCAGCAGCCCAAGCGGTTTAACAGATACGCAGTATTTT. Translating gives CASSPSGLTDTQYF.

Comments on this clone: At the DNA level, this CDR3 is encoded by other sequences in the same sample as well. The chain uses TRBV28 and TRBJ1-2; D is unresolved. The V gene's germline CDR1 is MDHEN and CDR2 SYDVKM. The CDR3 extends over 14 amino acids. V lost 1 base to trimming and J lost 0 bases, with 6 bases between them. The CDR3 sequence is CASSLLGANYGYTF. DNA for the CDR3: TGTGCCAGCAGTTTATTGGGAGCTAACTATGGCTACACCTTC.

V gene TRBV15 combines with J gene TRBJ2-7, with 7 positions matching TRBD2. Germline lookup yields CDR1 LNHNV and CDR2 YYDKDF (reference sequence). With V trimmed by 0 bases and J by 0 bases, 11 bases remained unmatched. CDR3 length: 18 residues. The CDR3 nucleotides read TGTGCCACCAGCAGAGATCCCTCCTTAGCGGGTTTCTCCTACGAGCAGTACTTC. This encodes CATSRDPSLAGFSYEQYF.

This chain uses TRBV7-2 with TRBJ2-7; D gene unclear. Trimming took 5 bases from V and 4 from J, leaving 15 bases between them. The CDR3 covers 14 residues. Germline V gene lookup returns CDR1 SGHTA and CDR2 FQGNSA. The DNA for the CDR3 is TGTGCCAGCAGCCCATTACGGGCTCGGTACGAGCAGTACTTC. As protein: CASSPLRARYEQYF.

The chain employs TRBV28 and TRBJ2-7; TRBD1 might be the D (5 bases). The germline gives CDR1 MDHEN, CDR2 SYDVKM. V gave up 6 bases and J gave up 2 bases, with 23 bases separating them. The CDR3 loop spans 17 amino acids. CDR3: CASRVSSRPQTAYEQYF. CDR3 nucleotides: TGTGCCAGCAGAGTCTCAAGCCGCCCCCAGACAGCCTACGAGCAGTACTTC.

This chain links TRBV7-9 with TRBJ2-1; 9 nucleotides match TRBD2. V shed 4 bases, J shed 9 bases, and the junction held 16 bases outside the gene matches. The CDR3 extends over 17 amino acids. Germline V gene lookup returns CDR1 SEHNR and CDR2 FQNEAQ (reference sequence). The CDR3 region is CASSSLPGGRVDSEQFF. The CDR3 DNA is TGTGCCAGCAGCTCGCTCCCTGGCGGGAGGGTGGACTCTGAGCAGTTCTTC.

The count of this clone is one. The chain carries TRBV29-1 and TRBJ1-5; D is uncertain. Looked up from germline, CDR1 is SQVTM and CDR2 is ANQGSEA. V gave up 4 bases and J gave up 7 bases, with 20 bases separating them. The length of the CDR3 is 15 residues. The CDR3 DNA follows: TGCAGCGTTGCAAGAGGGAGCGGGGAGGGCCAGCCCCAGCATTTT. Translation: CSVARGSGEGQPQHF.

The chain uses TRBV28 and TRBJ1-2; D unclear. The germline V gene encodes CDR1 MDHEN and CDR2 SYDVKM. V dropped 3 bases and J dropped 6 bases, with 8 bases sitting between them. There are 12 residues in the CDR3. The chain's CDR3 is CASSFGVDGYTF. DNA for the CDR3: TGTGCCAGCAGTTTCGGGGTAGATGGCTACACCTTC.

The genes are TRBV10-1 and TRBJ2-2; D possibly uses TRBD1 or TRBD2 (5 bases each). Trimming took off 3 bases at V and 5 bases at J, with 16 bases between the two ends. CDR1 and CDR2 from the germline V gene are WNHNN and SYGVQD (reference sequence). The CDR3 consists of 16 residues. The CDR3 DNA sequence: TGCGCCAGCAGTGAACTCTCTGGGGGAAGGACCGGGGAGCTGTTTTTT. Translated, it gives CASSELSGGRTGELFF.

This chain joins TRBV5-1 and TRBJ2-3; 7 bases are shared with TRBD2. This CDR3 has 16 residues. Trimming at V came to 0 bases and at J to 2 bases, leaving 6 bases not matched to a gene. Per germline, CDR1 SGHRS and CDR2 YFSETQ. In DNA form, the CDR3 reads TGCGCCAGCAGCTTGGCCGCGACTAGCCTCACAGATACGCAGTATTTT. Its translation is CASSLAATSLTDTQYF.

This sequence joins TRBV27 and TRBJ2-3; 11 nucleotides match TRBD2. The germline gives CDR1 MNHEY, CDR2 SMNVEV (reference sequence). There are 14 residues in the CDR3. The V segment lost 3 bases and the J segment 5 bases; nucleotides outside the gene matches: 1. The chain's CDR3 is CASSLGTSGDTQYF. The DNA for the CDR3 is TGTGCCAGCAGTTTGGGGACTAGCGGAGATACGCAGTATTTT.

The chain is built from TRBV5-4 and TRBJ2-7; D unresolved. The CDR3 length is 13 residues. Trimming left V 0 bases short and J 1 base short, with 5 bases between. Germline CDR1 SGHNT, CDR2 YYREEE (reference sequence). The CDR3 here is CASSLARSYEQYF. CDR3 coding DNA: TGTGCCAGCAGCTTGGCCAGATCCTACGAGCAGTACTTC.

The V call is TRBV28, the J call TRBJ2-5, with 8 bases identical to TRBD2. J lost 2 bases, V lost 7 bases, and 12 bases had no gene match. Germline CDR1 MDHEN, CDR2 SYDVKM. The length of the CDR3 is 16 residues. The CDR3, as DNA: TGTGCCAGCAATACACTAGCGGAAGCCTCACAAGAGACCCAGTACTTC. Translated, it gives CASNTLAEASQETQYF.

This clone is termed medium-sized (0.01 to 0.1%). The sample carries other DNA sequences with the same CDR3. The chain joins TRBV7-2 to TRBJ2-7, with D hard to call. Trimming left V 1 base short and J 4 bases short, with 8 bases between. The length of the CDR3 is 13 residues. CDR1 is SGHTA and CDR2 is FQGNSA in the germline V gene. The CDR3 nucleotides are TGTGCCAGCAGCTTAGAGGCAGAATACGAGCAGTACTTC. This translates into CASSLEAEYEQYF.

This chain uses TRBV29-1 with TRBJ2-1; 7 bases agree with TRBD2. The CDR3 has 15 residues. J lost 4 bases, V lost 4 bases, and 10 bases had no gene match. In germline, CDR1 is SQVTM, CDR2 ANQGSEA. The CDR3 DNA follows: TGCAGCGTTGTCTCGCCCGGGACTAAATACAATGAGCAGTTCTTC. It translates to CSVVSPGTKYNEQFF.

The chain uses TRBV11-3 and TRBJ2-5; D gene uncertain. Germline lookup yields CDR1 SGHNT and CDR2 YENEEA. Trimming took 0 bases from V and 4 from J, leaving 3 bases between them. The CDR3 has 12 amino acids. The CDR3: CASSLDRETQYF. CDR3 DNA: TGTGCCAGCAGCTTAGATCGAGAGACCCAGTACTTC.